These 27 T cell receptor beta chains share one sample of origin, sequenced in a study of control samples from healthy donors and cancer patients (dated by TCRdb to between 2020 and 2021). The receptor library was made with the immunoSEQ multiplex PCR assay. TCRdb took this table from immuneACCESS and kept in-frame rearrangements with V and J called. Such tables lack part of the clones; where checked against another copy, unresolved V genes explain under half of the gap, and the rest is unexplained. The sample profile shows tens of thousands of clones; 70% to 90% of them were found once. About 18% of the sample comes from the top ten. The source material was blood. The receptors come from a middle-aged man in good health.

The chain employs TRBV7-9 and TRBJ2-5; D assignment may be TRBD1 or TRBD2 (5 bases each). V was pared by 2 bases and J by 7 bases, with 17 bases between. In germline, CDR1 is SEHNR, CDR2 FQNEAQ (reference sequence). CDR3 size: 15 residues. For the CDR3, the DNA is TGTGCCAGCAGCTTAAGAGGGGTTAAGTCAGCGACCCAGTACTTC. It codes for CASSLRGVKSATQYF.

CDR3 in amino acids: CASSLVKGGPSSYEQYF. The CDR3 bases are TGTGCCAGCAGCTTAGTAAAAGGAGGGCCTAGCTCCTACGAGCAGTACTTC. The rearrangement links TRBV11-2 to TRBJ2-7, with D possibly TRBD2 on 6 matching bases. The germline V gene encodes CDR1 SGHAT and CDR2 FQNNGV. The CDR3 covers 17 residues. Deletions cut 1 base from V and 0 bases from J, with 16 bases between.

This chain connects TRBV9 to TRBJ2-5; 7 bases are shared with TRBD1. The J segment lost 4 bases and the V segment lost 0 bases, leaving 9 bases of the junction unmatched. Germline-derived CDR1 and CDR2 are SGDLS and YYNGEE. The CDR3 is made up of 16 amino acids. The DNA for the CDR3 is TGTGCCAGCAGCGTAGCTGGACAGGAGAGGTCAGAGACCCAGTACTTC. Translation: CASSVAGQERSETQYF.

CDR3 nucleotides: TGTGCCAGCAGCCAATACGACAGGGGGGCCTTCTCTGGAAACACCATATATTTT. Its translation is CASSQYDRGAFSGNTIYF. V usage is TRBV3-1 (or the pseudogene TRBV3-2) and J usage is TRBJ1-3; 9 positions match TRBD1. The CDR3 covers 18 residues. V dropped 2 bases and J dropped 0; count of bases not matched to a gene: 8. The germline CDR1 and CDR2 sequences are LGHDT and YNNKEL (reference sequence).

A single count supports this clone. DNA of the CDR3: TGTGCCAGCAGCTTAATGTCAGAACAGCCCCAGCATTTT. It specifies CASSLMSEQPQHF. This sequence joins TRBV7-9 and TRBJ1-5; D not resolved. V shed 2 bases and J shed 7 bases, with 9 bases lying between them. The germline CDR1 and CDR2 sequences are SEHNR and FQNEAQ (reference sequence). The CDR3 contains 13 residues.

The chain links TRBV5-1 to TRBJ1-3; a weak D match, TRBD1 (6 bases). The ends were cut back, 6 bases at V and 2 bases at J, with 12 bases in the middle. This CDR3 spans 14 amino acids. Germline V gene data show CDR1 as SGHRS and CDR2 as YFSETQ. The CDR3 loop reads CASTSDRTGNTIYF. In DNA, the CDR3 is TGCGCCAGCACGTCAGACAGGACTGGAAACACCATATATTTT.

The CDR3 here is CASSLTENQPQHF. Written as DNA, the CDR3 is TGTGCCAGCAGTTTAACCGAGAATCAGCCCCAGCATTTT. The chain uses TRBV12-3 or TRBV12-4 and TRBJ1-5; D is unresolved. V lost 2 bases to trimming and J lost 4 bases, with 6 bases between them. The length of the CDR3 is 13 residues.

This chain joins TRBV24-1 and TRBJ1-5; D not certain. Germline CDR1 and CDR2: KGHDR and SFDVKD. The length of the CDR3 is 13 residues. Trimming removed 3 bases at V and 6 bases at J, with 8 bases between. The CDR3 loop reads CATSDVGRQPQHF. The CDR3 DNA reads as TGTGCCACCAGTGATGTGGGTCGTCAGCCCCAGCATTTT.

The chain recombines TRBV11-2 with TRBJ2-7, with D possibly being TRBD1 (5 bases). V gave up 5 bases and J gave up 4 bases, with 9 bases separating them. The CDR3 has 12 amino acids. In germline, CDR1 is SGHAT, CDR2 FQNNGV. The CDR3 DNA follows: TGTGCCAGCAGCGCCCAGGGATACGAGCAGTACTTC. Its translation: CASSAQGYEQYF.

The chain employs TRBV18 and TRBJ1-5, with D unclear. Trimming cost V 6 bases and J 5 bases, with 11 bases left between them. This CDR3 comprises 13 residues. Germline-derived CDR1 and CDR2 are KGHSH and LQKENI. CDR3 nucleotides: TGTGCCAGCTCGCCCACGGGTGATCAGCCCCAGCATTTT. It codes for CASSPTGDQPQHF.

The V gene is TRBV7-8, the J gene TRBJ1-2, with a weak D call TRBD1 (5 bases). Germline CDR1 is SGHVS and CDR2 is FQNEAQ. The V and J ends lost 5 bases and 4 bases respectively, with 17 bases between them. This CDR3 has 15 residues. The CDR3: CASSPMATVLYGYTF. The CDR3 coding sequence is TGTGCCAGCAGCCCAATGGCGACAGTCCTCTATGGCTACACCTTC.

V usage is TRBV7-9 and J usage is TRBJ1-4; D not certain. In germline, CDR1 is SEHNR, CDR2 FQNEAQ (reference sequence). The germline V and J ends were trimmed by 0 bases and 5 bases, with 7 bases remaining between them. The length of the CDR3 is 14 residues. CDR3 nucleotides: TGTGCCAGCAGCTTAGCAGGCAGCAATGAAAAACTGTTTTTT. Translating it yields CASSLAGSNEKLFF. Looking up the rest from reference TRBV7-9 and TRBJ1-4 gives the full variable domain: DTGVSQNPRHKITKRGQNVTFRCDPISEHNRLYWYRQTLGQGPEFLTYFQNEAQLEKSRLLSDRFSAERPKGSFSTLEIQRTEQGDSAMYLCASSLAGSNEKLFFGSGTQLSVL.

This clone came up once. The chain recombines TRBV5-4 with TRBJ2-5; D possibly matches TRBD1 or TRBD2 (5 bases each). The CDR3 is made up of 16 amino acids. Germline V lookup: CDR1 SGHNT, CDR2 YYREEE (reference sequence). V gave up 4 bases and J gave up 3 bases, with 19 bases separating them. The CDR3 DNA sequence: TGTGCCAGCAGCCCATCACTGGGGACGACTAAAGAGACCCAGTACTTC. The encoded protein is CASSPSLGTTKETQYF.

Here the CDR3 reads CASRFQGNTGELFF. The DNA of the CDR3 is TGTGCCAGCAGATTTCAGGGTAACACCGGGGAGCTGTTTTTT. This chain links TRBV27 with TRBJ2-2; tentative D call: TRBD1 (5 bases). V gave up 6 bases and J gave up 2 bases, with 10 bases separating them. This CDR3 region has 14 residues. CDR1 is MNHEY, CDR2 SMNVEV, per germline (reference sequence).

The rearrangement joins TRBV5-1 to TRBJ2-2; 7 positions agree with TRBD2. The V gene end was trimmed by 0 bases and the J gene end by 4 bases; junction bases not matched to a gene: 9. Per germline, CDR1 SGHRS and CDR2 YFSETQ. The CDR3 is made up of 17 amino acids. The CDR3 nucleotides read TGCGCCAGCAGCTTGGCGGGAGTAGCGGGTCCCACCGGGGAGCTGTTTTTT. It encodes CASSLAGVAGPTGELFF.

This chain connects TRBV5-8 to TRBJ1-2, with 9 bases fitting TRBD1. CDR3 length equals 14 residues. CDR1 is SGHTS, CDR2 YDEGEE, per germline. Germline trimming cut 4 bases from V and 5 bases from J; bases unmatched to any gene: 6. CDR3 in DNA: TGTGCCAGCAGCCCGGGACAGGGTCGATATGGCTACACCTTC. It encodes CASSPGQGRYGYTF.

This chain uses TRBV5-1 with TRBJ2-5; 12 bases agree with TRBD1. The CDR3 spans 16 residues. Germline assignment: CDR1 SGHRS and CDR2 YFSETQ. The trim removed 3 bases at V and 4 bases at J, leaving 7 bases unmatched. CDR3 sequence: CASSYLGQGALETQYF. The CDR3 nucleotides read TGCGCCAGCAGCTACCTGGGACAGGGGGCCTTAGAGACCCAGTACTTC.

The chain has TRBV24-1 and TRBJ1-2; D is possibly TRBD1 (5 bases). Germline assignment: CDR1 KGHDR and CDR2 SFDVKD. Trimming took 0 bases from V and 8 from J, leaving 9 bases between them. There are 13 residues in the CDR3. In nucleotides, the CDR3 is TGTGCCACCAGTGATTTGGAGGGGCAGGGCTACACCTTC. Translated, it gives CATSDLEGQGYTF.

The gene calls are TRBV18 and TRBJ2-7; 7 positions match TRBD2. CDR1 and CDR2 (germline): KGHSH, LQKENI. The V gene end was trimmed by 3 bases and the J gene end by 1 base; junction bases not matched to a gene: 3. The CDR3 consists of 14 residues. As DNA, the CDR3 is TGTGCCAGCTCACCCGGACTAGTGTCCTACGAGCAGTACTTC. Protein product: CASSPGLVSYEQYF. Drawing the rest from reference TRBV18 and TRBJ2-7, the complete variable domain is NAGVMQNPRHLVRRRGQEARLRCSPMKGHSHVYWYRQLPEEGLKFMVYLQKENIIDESGMPKERFSAEFPKEGPSILRIQQVVRGDSAAYFCASSPGLVSYEQYFGPGTRLTVT.

The chain joins TRBV5-1 to TRBJ2-5; 9 bases agree with TRBD1. The CDR3 has 16 amino acids. Germline CDR1 reads SGHRS; CDR2 reads YFSETQ. V trimming: 3 bases; J trimming: 5 bases; junction bases outside the gene matches: 11. The CDR3 DNA reads TGCGCCAGCAGCTCGGCACTGGGGACAGGGTTGGAGACCCAGTACTTC. This codes for CASSSALGTGLETQYF.

The chain has TRBV28 and TRBJ1-2; possible D gene TRBD1, 5 bases. This CDR3 is 13 amino acids long. Trimming pared 5 bases from V and 6 bases from J, leaving 13 bases between. Germline V CDR1 and CDR2: MDHEN, SYDVKM. The CDR3 sequence: CASSKAREDGYTF. CDR3 bases: TGTGCCAGCAGTAAAGCCAGGGAGGATGGCTACACCTTC.

The V call is TRBV4-1, the J call TRBJ2-7; 9 bases fit TRBD2. V dropped 0 bases and J dropped 5; count of bases not matched to a gene: 5. Germline-derived CDR1 and CDR2 are MGHRA and YSYEKL. CDR3 size: 15 residues. For the CDR3, the DNA is TGCGCCAGCAGCCAAGAACGAGCGGGAGGAAACGAGCAGTACTTC. It encodes CASSQERAGGNEQYF.

The V and J genes are TRBV5-1 and TRBJ1-4, with TRBD1 identical over 10 bases. J lost 8 bases, V lost 5 bases, and 9 bases had no gene match. Germline V gene lookup returns CDR1 SGHRS and CDR2 YFSETQ. The CDR3 extends over 15 amino acids. The CDR3 region is CASRASTGGNEKLFF. Here the CDR3 DNA reads TGCGCCAGCAGAGCCTCGACAGGGGGCAACGAAAAACTGTTTTTT.

The V call is TRBV7-2, the J call TRBJ1-5, with D possibly TRBD1 on 6 matching bases. CDR1 and CDR2 from the germline V gene are SGHTA and FQGNSA. CDR3 length: 12 amino acids. V was shortened by 8 bases and J by 7 bases, with 12 bases between the two germline ends. CDR3 DNA: TGTGCCAGCGGAACAGGGTACCAGCCCCAGCATTTT. As protein: CASGTGYQPQHF.

The chain joins TRBV6-4 to TRBJ1-2; TRBD1 agrees at 10 bases. CDR3 length: 12 residues. CDR1 is MRHNA, CDR2 SNTAGT, per germline. V dropped 11 bases and J dropped 7; count of bases not matched to a gene: 7. The CDR3 DNA reads TGTGCCGGTGCGACAGGGGGCTCTGGCTACACCTTC. Translating gives CAGATGGSGYTF.

The chain couples TRBV7-3 to TRBJ1-1, with D possibly being TRBD1 (6 bases). CDR3 length equals 13 residues. Germline V CDR1 and CDR2: SGHTA, FQGTGA. Trimming removed 5 bases at V and 5 bases at J, with 12 bases between. CDR3 DNA sequence: TGTGCCAGCAGCCCGGGGGCCGGAACTGAAGCTTTCTTT. It codes for CASSPGAGTEAFF.

V usage is TRBV12-3 or TRBV12-4 and J usage is TRBJ2-4, with D perhaps TRBD1 (6 bases). V lost 6 bases, J lost 9 bases, and 15 bases lay in between. CDR3 size: 13 residues. This CDR3 is CASSLQGVGIQYF. The CDR3 region has the DNA TGTGCCAGCAGCCTACAGGGAGTCGGCATTCAGTACTTC.